Listed here are 21 T cell receptor beta chains from one sample, sequenced in a study of identical twins. TCRdb fed the 5' RACE reads into MiXCR, producing one record per CDR3 protein. The sample holds about 460,000 distinct CDR3 sequences, about 14% seen once. The sample was also reused in another study, on yellow fever vaccine responses in identical twins.

Material for sequencing was CD4+ T cells sorted from blood. The receptors derive from a woman aged 18 to 35 in good health.

The rearrangement joins TRBV7-6 to TRBJ1-4; D uncertain. Per the germline V gene, CDR1 is SGHVS and CDR2 is FNYEAQ. Trimming stripped 1 base from V and 0 bases from J, with 15 bases between. The CDR3 is 18 residues long. CDR3 loop: CASSLELAPDATNEKLFF. The CDR3 DNA follows: TGTGCCAGCAGCTTAGAGTTGGCCCCAGATGCAACTAATGAAAAACTGTTTTTT.

The CDR3 DNA sequence: TGTGCCAGCAGTGGGAGGGGAGAGACCCAGTACTTC. Amino acids: CASSGRGETQYF. The chain recombines TRBV12-1 with TRBJ2-5; the table's D gene call, TRBD2, was not cross checked with the DNA. TRBV12-1 is shown as a pseudogene. The CDR3 runs to 12 residues.

At least ten counts were recorded for this clonotype. The chain's CDR3 is CASSNTGVNEQFF. The CDR3 DNA reads TGTGCCAGCAGCAATACGGGAGTCAATGAGCAGTTCTTC. V usage is TRBV7-3 and J usage is TRBJ2-1; the D gene is possibly TRBD2 (6 bases). The germline V and J ends were trimmed by 5 bases and 6 bases, with 11 bases remaining between them. The CDR3 extends over 13 amino acids. Germline V lookup: CDR1 SGHTA, CDR2 FQGTGA.

This clonotype came up a few times. V gene TRBV19 combines with J gene TRBJ2-3, with D maybe TRBD2 (7 bases). The CDR3 contains 14 residues. From germline, CDR1 is LNHDA and CDR2 SQIVND (reference sequence). Trimming took off 7 bases at V and 4 bases at J, with 15 bases between the two ends. CDR3 residues: CASNRGGGPDTQYF. The CDR3 DNA is TGTGCCAGTAATCGAGGGGGAGGGCCAGATACGCAGTATTTT.

This clonotype was counted only a few times. The chain employs TRBV12-3 or TRBV12-4 and TRBJ2-7, with D uncertain. There are 14 residues in the CDR3. The V and J ends lost 6 bases and 2 bases respectively, with 14 bases between them. DNA for the CDR3: TGTGCCAGCAGGGGCTACTTTGGACCCTACGAGCAGTACTTC. Translated: CASRGYFGPYEQYF.

The chain joins TRBV18 to TRBJ2-7; possibly TRBD1 for D (6 bases). The V gene lost 3 bases and the J gene lost 5 bases, with 14 bases spanning the gap. Germline V gene lookup returns CDR1 KGHSH and CDR2 LQKENI. The CDR3 totals 14 residues. The CDR3 DNA follows: TGTGCCAGCTCACCGGTCGCAGGGGACGACGAGCAGTACTTC. Amino acid sequence: CASSPVAGDDEQYF.

The V and J genes are TRBV20-1 and TRBJ2-1; tentative D call: TRBD2 (6 bases). CDR1 is DFQATT, CDR2 SNEGSKA, per germline (reference sequence). There are 12 residues in the CDR3. Trimming pared 6 bases from V and 1 base from J, leaving 7 bases between. CDR3 DNA sequence: TGCAGTGCGGGAGGATCCTACAATGAGCAGTTCTTC. Translation gives CSAGGSYNEQFF.

J is TRBJ2-2 and V is TRBV11-2; D uncertain. From germline, CDR1 is SGHAT and CDR2 FQNNGV. The CDR3 contains 15 residues. V lost 1 base to trimming and J lost 2 bases, with 8 bases between them. CDR3 DNA: TGTGCCAGCAGCTTAGTTCCCCGAAACACCGGGGAGCTGTTTTTT. It encodes CASSLVPRNTGELFF.

The chain uses TRBV11-2 and TRBJ2-7, with D possibly being TRBD1 (5 bases). This CDR3 is built from 13 residues. Germline loops: CDR1 SGHAT, CDR2 FQNNGV. Trimming stripped 1 base from V and 5 bases from J, with 9 bases between. CDR3 bases: TGTGCCAGCAGCTTAGCCAGGGTGCACGAGCAGTACTTC. Its protein is CASSLARVHEQYF.

The chain joins TRBV20-1 to TRBJ2-1; unclear D gene. The germline V gene has CDR1 DFQATT and CDR2 SNEGSKA (reference sequence). The V end lost 2 bases, the J end lost 0 bases, and 8 bases lay between the germline ends. The CDR3 runs 14 residues. The CDR3 DNA reads TGCAGTGCTAGAAAAGCGAGCTCCTACAATGAGCAGTTCTTC. Protein sequence: CSARKASSYNEQFF.

This clonotype has only a few counts. The chain is built from TRBV27 and TRBJ2-1; D may be TRBD1 or TRBD2 (5 bases each). Trimming stripped 7 bases from V and 4 bases from J, with 17 bases between. The CDR3 contains 15 residues. Germline CDR1 MNHEY, CDR2 SMNVEV (reference sequence). The CDR3 DNA follows: TGTGCCAGCAATCCCCTAGAGGGGCGGTACAATGAGCAGTTCTTC. It codes for CASNPLEGRYNEQFF.

In its sample, this clonotype was seen a few times. The rearrangement uses TRBV19 and TRBJ1-1, with a tentative D call TRBD1 (6 bases). This CDR3 spans 12 amino acids. CDR1 is LNHDA and CDR2 is SQIVND in the germline V gene (reference sequence). The ends were cut back, 11 bases at V and 0 bases at J, with 10 bases in the middle. The CDR3 region is CAATGLNTEAFF. The DNA of the CDR3 is TGTGCCGCGACAGGCTTGAACACTGAAGCTTTCTTT.

This clonotype was counted only a few times. The J gene is TRBJ2-7, the V gene TRBV7-8; perhaps TRBD1 as D (6 bases). The CDR3 length is 13 residues. Trimming shortened V by 5 bases and J by 4 bases, and 12 bases separated the two germline ends. Germline CDR1 is SGHVS and CDR2 is FQNEAQ. The CDR3 nucleotides are TGTGCCAGCAGCCAAGGACAGAAATACGAGCAGTACTTC. It is translated as CASSQGQKYEQYF.

This clonotype was observed a handful of times. This rearrangement joins TRBV13 to TRBJ2-7, with TRBD2 identical over 10 bases. CDR1 and CDR2 from the germline V gene are PRHDT and FYEKMQ (reference sequence). V was pared by 4 bases and J by 4 bases, with 10 bases of the junction left unmatched. The CDR3 contains 16 residues. In nucleotides, the CDR3 is TGTGCCAGCAGCTCCCCCAGAGCGGGAGGGCCTTACGAGCAGTACTTC. This codes for CASSSPRAGGPYEQYF.

This clonotype was seen a few times. The rearrangement uses TRBV5-6 and TRBJ1-3; no clear D. CDR1 and CDR2 (germline): SGHDT, YYEEEE. This CDR3 is built from 14 residues. V dropped 2 bases and J dropped 4 bases, with 10 bases sitting between them. The CDR3 DNA follows: TGTGCCAGCAGCTTCCAGGCAGGAGGAAACACCATATATTTT. Translated: CASSFQAGGNTIYF.

This clonotype was detected ten times or more. The chain carries TRBV7-3 and TRBJ2-1; TRBD2 agrees at 8 bases. V lost 1 base and J lost 4; bases outside the gene matches: 15. This CDR3 comprises 19 residues. From germline, CDR1 is SGHTA and CDR2 FQGTGA. Here the CDR3 reads CASSLKGHGNGGAYNEQFF. The CDR3 DNA reads as TGTGCCAGCAGCTTAAAGGGGCACGGTAACGGGGGGGCATACAATGAGCAGTTCTTC.

This clonotype turned up a few times. The chain links TRBV6-2 or TRBV6-3 to TRBJ2-3, with a weak D call TRBD1 (5 bases). Trimming took off 7 bases at V and 2 bases at J, with 10 bases between the two ends. The germline V gene encodes CDR1 MNHEY and CDR2 SVGEGT. The CDR3 consists of 13 residues. The CDR3 here is CASNRQSTDTQYF. The CDR3, as DNA: TGTGCCAGCAACCGACAGTCCACAGATACGCAGTATTTT.

The gene calls are TRBV5-1 and TRBJ2-5, with 8 bases that match TRBD1. The V gene's germline CDR1 is SGHRS and CDR2 YFSETQ. The CDR3 loop spans 15 amino acids. V shed 1 base and J 5 bases; nucleotides not matched to a gene: 7. This chain's CDR3 is CASSLIPTGAETQYF. The CDR3 DNA reads TGCGCCAGCAGCTTGATTCCGACAGGGGCGGAGACCCAGTACTTC.

V and J are TRBV11-2 and TRBJ2-3, with TRBD2 matching over 8 bases. From germline, CDR1 is SGHAT and CDR2 FQNNGV. The CDR3 has 17 residues. Unmatched junction bases numbered 9, after V lost 2 bases and J lost 2 bases. The CDR3 DNA reads as TGTGCCAGCAGCTTATCAGTCCTAGCGGGTCACACAGATACGCAGTATTTT. Amino acid sequence: CASSLSVLAGHTDTQYF. The variable domain in full, completed from reference TRBV11-2 and TRBJ2-3, reads EAGVAQSPRYKIIEKRQSVAFWCNPISGHATLYWYQQILGQGPKLLIQFQNNGVVDDSQLPKDRFSAERLKGVDSTLKIQPAKLEDSAVYLCASSLSVLAGHTDTQYFGPGTRLTVL.

This clonotype has only a few counts. The V and J genes are TRBV27 and TRBJ2-2; D not certain. Germline V lookup: CDR1 MNHEY, CDR2 SMNVEV (reference sequence). The V gene lost 5 bases and the J gene lost 0 bases, with 16 bases spanning the gap. CDR3 length equals 17 residues. Here the CDR3 DNA reads TGTGCCAGCAGTCCCACTACCCGTATCACGAACACCGGGGAGCTGTTTTTT. Amino acid sequence: CASSPTTRITNTGELFF.

The gene calls are TRBV18 and TRBJ2-7; D remains unclear. Per germline, CDR1 KGHSH and CDR2 LQKENI. The V and J ends lost 0 bases and 3 bases respectively, with 9 bases between them. This CDR3 spans 14 amino acids. The CDR3 nucleotides are TGTGCCAGCTCACCACCTAATGGGGTCTACGAGCAGTACTTC. This encodes CASSPPNGVYEQYF.